Below are 18 T cell receptor beta chains sequenced from a single sample in a study of T cell responses to AZD1222 COVID-19 vaccine. Clones were sequenced by immunoSEQ multiplex PCR, and TCRdb holds only the in-frame ones, with some missing. Among some 30,000 clones listed, approximately 90% were seen once. The sample in question was peripheral blood, obtained on day 0 of AZD1222 vaccination. Receptors originate from an adult in good health.

This clone was detected once. V is TRBV12-3 or TRBV12-4 and J is TRBJ1-2; weak D call: TRBD1 (6 bases). Trimming removed 3 bases from V and 4 bases from J, with 9 bases in between. CDR3 length: 13 residues. CDR3: CASSLNRAYGYTF. The CDR3 DNA reads as TGTGCCAGCAGTTTGAACAGGGCCTATGGCTACACCTTC.

This sequence joins TRBV10-3 and TRBJ2-5, with TRBD2 matching 9 bases. V shed 0 bases, J shed 1 base, and the junction held 6 bases outside the gene matches. The CDR3 has 17 residues. Germline loops: CDR1 ENHRY, CDR2 SYGVKD. CDR3 loop: CAISESRPSGAQETQYF. DNA of the CDR3: TGTGCCATCAGTGAGTCAAGGCCTAGCGGGGCCCAAGAGACCCAGTACTTC.

The CDR3 loop reads CASKRQDRSNEQFF. The CDR3 nucleotides are TGTGCCAGCAAAAGACAGGACCGGTCCAATGAGCAGTTCTTC. The chain employs TRBV19 and TRBJ2-1; D possibly corresponds to TRBD1 (6 bases). Trimming shortened V by 9 bases and J by 6 bases, and 18 bases separated the two germline ends. Per germline, CDR1 LNHDA and CDR2 SQIVND (reference sequence). The CDR3 totals 14 residues.

J is TRBJ1-1 and V is TRBV7-2; unclear D gene. There are 14 residues in the CDR3. CDR1 is SGHTA, CDR2 FQGNSA, per germline. V was trimmed by 2 bases and J by 0 bases, leaving 7 bases between them. This CDR3 reads CASSLKRLNTEAFF. As DNA, the CDR3 is TGTGCCAGCAGCTTAAAACGTCTGAACACTGAAGCTTTCTTT.

The chain uses TRBV5-1 and TRBJ1-2, with 8 nucleotides matching TRBD1. The CDR3 has 14 amino acids. V was clipped by 0 bases and J by 9 bases; unmatched bases: 7. In germline, CDR1 is SGHRS, CDR2 YFSETQ. The CDR3 protein is CASSLGFRGRSYTF. CDR3 coding DNA: TGCGCCAGCAGCTTGGGGTTCAGGGGGCGCAGCTACACCTTC.

CDR3 residues: CSASTSGRRLGTQYF. CDR3 nucleotides: TGCAGTGCTAGTACTAGCGGGCGTCGGCTTGGTACGCAGTATTTT. The gene calls are TRBV20-1 and TRBJ2-3, with 9 positions matching TRBD2. The trim removed 3 bases at V and 8 bases at J, leaving 12 bases unmatched. The CDR3 contains 15 residues. The germline gives CDR1 DFQATT, CDR2 SNEGSKA (reference sequence).

A single count supports this clone. This chain links TRBV9 with TRBJ2-3, with 9 bases fitting TRBD2. The germline gives CDR1 SGDLS, CDR2 YYNGEE. Trimming cost V 0 bases and J 0 bases; bases outside gene matches: 8. The CDR3 runs 18 residues. CDR3 region: CASSVGGSSGGSTDTQYF. The CDR3 DNA follows: TGTGCCAGCAGCGTAGGAGGAAGCAGCGGGGGGAGCACAGATACGCAGTATTTT.

The chain uses TRBV3-1 (or the pseudogene TRBV3-2) and TRBJ2-7; unclear D gene. CDR3 length: 14 residues. The germline V gene has CDR1 LGHDT and CDR2 YNNKEL (reference sequence). Deletions cut 3 bases from V and 4 bases from J, with 13 bases between. CDR3 sequence reads: CASSHRNQSYEQYF. The CDR3, as DNA: TGTGCCAGCAGCCATAGGAACCAATCATACGAGCAGTACTTC.

The chain employs TRBV5-4 and TRBJ2-7; the match to TRBD1 covers 10 bases. CDR1 SGHNT and CDR2 YYREEE come from the germline V gene (reference sequence). The V gene end was trimmed by 3 bases and the J gene end by 3 bases; junction bases not matched to a gene: 9. This CDR3 spans 16 amino acids. For the CDR3, the DNA is TGTGCCAGCAGCTACGGGCGGGGACAGGGGAGCTACGAGCAGTACTTC. This translates into CASSYGRGQGSYEQYF.

V gene TRBV3-1 (or the pseudogene TRBV3-2) combines with J gene TRBJ2-3, with D perhaps TRBD2 (5 bases). Germline CDR1 reads LGHDT; CDR2 reads YNNKEL (reference sequence). This CDR3 has 13 amino acids. Trimming took 5 bases from V and 6 from J, leaving 12 bases between them. The CDR3 is CASSFGLGDTQYF. The CDR3 DNA reads TGTGCCAGCAGCTTCGGACTTGGGGATACGCAGTATTTT.

Details on this clone: A much larger clone sits a single nucleotide away, making a read error possible. The same CDR3 also results from other DNA sequences found in this sample. The genes are TRBV9 and TRBJ2-1, with 9 bases aligning to TRBD2. The CDR3 is made up of 14 amino acids. The trim removed 10 bases at V and 7 bases at J, leaving 12 bases unmatched. Germline lookup yields CDR1 SGDLS and CDR2 YYNGEE. CDR3 amino acids: CASGAGGSRNEQFF. Here the CDR3 DNA reads TGTGCCTCCGGGGCGGGGGGGTCCCGAAATGAGCAGTTCTTC.

This chain links TRBV12-3 or TRBV12-4 with TRBJ1-2; TRBD1 might be the D (6 bases). The CDR3 length is 12 residues. Trimming removed 7 bases from V and 6 bases from J, with 12 bases in between. As DNA, the CDR3 is TGTGCCAGCACTTTCAGGGGCCATGGCTACACCTTC. As protein: CASTFRGHGYTF.

The rearrangement joins TRBV9 to TRBJ1-3; D is ambiguous. The V gene lost 6 bases and the J gene lost 0 bases, with 13 bases spanning the gap. This CDR3 has 15 amino acids. Germline lookup yields CDR1 SGDLS and CDR2 YYNGEE. This CDR3 is CASNLGPVSGNTIYF. In DNA form, the CDR3 reads TGTGCCAGCAATCTAGGGCCTGTCTCTGGAAACACCATATATTTT.

This sequence joins TRBV12-5 and TRBJ2-2; TRBD2 is a possible D gene (6 bases). The CDR3 runs 15 residues. Germline V gives CDR1 LGHNT, CDR2 FRNRAP. V dropped 2 bases and J dropped 6 bases, with 13 bases sitting between them. CDR3 amino acids: CASGLISGVSGELFF. CDR3 DNA sequence: TGTGCTAGTGGTTTGATTTCGGGGGTTTCCGGGGAGCTGTTTTTT.

V gene TRBV6-5 combines with J gene TRBJ1-6, with D possibly matching TRBD1 (5 bases). V lost 4 bases to trimming and J lost 7 bases, with 17 bases between them. CDR3 size: 16 residues. Germline lookup yields CDR1 MNHEY and CDR2 SVGAGI. CDR3 loop: CASSSTVPGGNSPLHF. The CDR3 bases are TGTGCCAGCAGTTCGACAGTACCCGGGGGAAATTCACCCCTCCACTTT.

The V gene is TRBV6-5, the J gene TRBJ2-3, with TRBD1 identical over 7 bases. This CDR3 has 15 residues. The germline CDR1 and CDR2 sequences are MNHEY and SVGAGI. J was trimmed by 2 bases and V by 6 bases; bases with no gene match: 8. CDR3 loop: CASRYHRGPTDTQYF. CDR3 nucleotides: TGTGCCAGCAGATATCACAGGGGTCCCACAGATACGCAGTATTTT.

CDR3: CSVEGGGDLNEQFF. CDR3 nucleotide sequence: TGCAGCGTTGAGGGAGGGGGCGATCTGAATGAGCAGTTCTTC. The chain is built from TRBV29-1 and TRBJ2-1; tentatively, D is TRBD1 or TRBD2 (7 bases each). Deletions cut 3 bases from V and 7 bases from J, with 16 bases between. Germline lookup yields CDR1 SQVTM and CDR2 ANQGSEA. This CDR3 spans 14 amino acids.

The J gene is TRBJ2-7, the V gene TRBV5-6, with 7 bases fitting TRBD2. The J segment lost 4 bases and the V segment lost 0 bases, leaving 4 bases of the junction unmatched. The CDR3 runs 14 residues. Germline CDR1 SGHDT, CDR2 YYEEEE. Written as DNA, the CDR3 is TGTGCCAGCAGCTTGGCGGGGGGAAGGTACGAGCAGTACTTC. Translation: CASSLAGGRYEQYF.